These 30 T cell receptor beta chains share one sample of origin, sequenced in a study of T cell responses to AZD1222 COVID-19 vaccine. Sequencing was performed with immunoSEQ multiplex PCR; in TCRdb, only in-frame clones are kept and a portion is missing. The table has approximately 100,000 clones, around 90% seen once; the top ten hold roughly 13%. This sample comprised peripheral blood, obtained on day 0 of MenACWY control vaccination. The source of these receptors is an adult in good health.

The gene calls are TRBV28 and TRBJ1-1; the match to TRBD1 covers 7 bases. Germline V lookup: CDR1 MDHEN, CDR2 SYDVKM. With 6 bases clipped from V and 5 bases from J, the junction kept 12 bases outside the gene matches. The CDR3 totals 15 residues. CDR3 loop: CASSITGVGWTEAFF. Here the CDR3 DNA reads TGTGCCAGCAGCATTACAGGGGTGGGTTGGACTGAAGCTTTCTTT.

CDR3 sequence reads: CASSYNSAQGLDHEQFF. The CDR3 DNA reads as TGTGCCAGCAGTTACAATTCGGCTCAAGGGCTAGATCATGAGCAGTTCTTC. The chain links TRBV6-2 or TRBV6-3 to TRBJ2-1; unclear D gene. CDR3 size: 17 residues. Germline assignment: CDR1 MNHEY and CDR2 SVGEGT. The V end was cut by 2 bases, the J end by 8 bases, with 22 bases between.

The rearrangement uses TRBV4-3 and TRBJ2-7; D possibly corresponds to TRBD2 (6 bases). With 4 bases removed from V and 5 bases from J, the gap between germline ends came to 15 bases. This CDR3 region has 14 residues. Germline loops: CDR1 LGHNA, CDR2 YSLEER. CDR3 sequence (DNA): TGCGCCAGCAGCCCAGCGGGCCACGGGGACGAGCAGTACTTC. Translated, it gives CASSPAGHGDEQYF.

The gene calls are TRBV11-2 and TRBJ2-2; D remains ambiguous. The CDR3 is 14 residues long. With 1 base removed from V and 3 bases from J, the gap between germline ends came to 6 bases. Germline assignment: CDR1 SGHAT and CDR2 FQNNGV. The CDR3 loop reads CASSLVGHTGELFF. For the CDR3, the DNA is TGTGCCAGCAGCTTAGTGGGCCACACCGGGGAGCTGTTTTTT.

DNA of the CDR3: TGTGCCAGCAGCTTAGCGGGGTTCACAGATACGCAGTATTTT. Translating gives CASSLAGFTDTQYF. V gene TRBV7-8 combines with J gene TRBJ2-3; D call uncertain. Trimming left V 0 bases short and J 2 bases short, with 6 bases between. Germline V lookup: CDR1 SGHVS, CDR2 FQNEAQ. CDR3 length equals 14 residues.

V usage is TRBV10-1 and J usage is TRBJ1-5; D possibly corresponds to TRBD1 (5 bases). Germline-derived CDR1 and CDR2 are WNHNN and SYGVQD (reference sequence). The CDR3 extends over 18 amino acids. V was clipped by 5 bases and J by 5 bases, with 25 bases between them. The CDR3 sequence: CASSKVKSGRAGHQPQHF. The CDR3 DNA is TGCGCCAGCAGTAAGGTTAAGTCAGGGCGAGCAGGGCATCAGCCCCAGCATTTT.

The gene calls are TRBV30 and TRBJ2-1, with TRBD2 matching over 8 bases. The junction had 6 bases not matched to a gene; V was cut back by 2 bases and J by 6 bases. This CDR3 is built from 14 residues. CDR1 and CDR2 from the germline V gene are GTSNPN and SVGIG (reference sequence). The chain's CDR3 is CAWSPAGAINEQFF. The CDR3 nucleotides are TGTGCCTGGAGTCCAGCGGGAGCCATCAATGAGCAGTTCTTC.

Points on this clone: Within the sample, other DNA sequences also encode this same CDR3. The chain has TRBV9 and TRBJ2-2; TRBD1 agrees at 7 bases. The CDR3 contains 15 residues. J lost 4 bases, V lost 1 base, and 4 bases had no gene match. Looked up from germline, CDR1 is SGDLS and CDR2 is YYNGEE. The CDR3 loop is CASSVKGASTGELFF. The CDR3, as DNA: TGTGCCAGCAGCGTAAAGGGGGCAAGCACCGGGGAGCTGTTTTTT.

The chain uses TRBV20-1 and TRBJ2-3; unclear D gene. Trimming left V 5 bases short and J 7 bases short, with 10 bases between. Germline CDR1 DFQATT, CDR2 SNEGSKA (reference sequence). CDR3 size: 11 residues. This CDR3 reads CSAGLLHTQYF. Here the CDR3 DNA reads TGCAGTGCTGGGCTCCTCCATACGCAGTATTTT.

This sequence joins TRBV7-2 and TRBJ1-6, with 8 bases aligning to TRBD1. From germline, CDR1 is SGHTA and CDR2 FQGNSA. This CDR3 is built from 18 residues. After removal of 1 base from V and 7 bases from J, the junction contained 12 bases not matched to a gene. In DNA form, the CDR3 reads TGTGCCAGCAGCTTAGGAGTCCCAGGGGGCTCGGGGAATTCACCCCTCCACTTT. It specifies CASSLGVPGGSGNSPLHF.

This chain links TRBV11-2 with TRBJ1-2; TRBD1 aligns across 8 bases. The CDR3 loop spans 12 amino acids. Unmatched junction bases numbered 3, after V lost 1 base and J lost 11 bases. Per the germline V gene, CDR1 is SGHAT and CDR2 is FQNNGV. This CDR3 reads CASSLGGTGYTF. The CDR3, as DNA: TGTGCCAGCAGCTTAGGGGGGACAGGTTACACCTTC.

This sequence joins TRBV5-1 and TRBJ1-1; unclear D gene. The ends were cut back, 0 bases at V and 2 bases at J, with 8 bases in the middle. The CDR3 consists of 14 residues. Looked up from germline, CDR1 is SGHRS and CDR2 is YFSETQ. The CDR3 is CASSLARSNTEAFF. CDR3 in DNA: TGCGCCAGCAGCTTGGCACGCAGCAACACTGAAGCTTTCTTT. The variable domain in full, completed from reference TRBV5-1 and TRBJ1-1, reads KAGVTQTPRYLIKTRGQQVTLSCSPISGHRSVSWYQQTPGQGLQFLFEYFSETQRNKGNFPGRFSGRQFSNSRSEMNVSTLELGDSALYLCASSLARSNTEAFFGQGTRLTVV.

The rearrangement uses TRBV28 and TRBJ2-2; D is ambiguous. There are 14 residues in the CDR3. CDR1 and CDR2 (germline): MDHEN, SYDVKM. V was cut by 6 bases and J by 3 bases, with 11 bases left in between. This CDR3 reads CASRGPRDTGELFF. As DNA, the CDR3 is TGTGCCAGCAGAGGACCTCGGGACACCGGGGAGCTGTTTTTT. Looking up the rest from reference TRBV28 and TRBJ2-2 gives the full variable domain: DVKVTQSSRYLVKRTGEKVFLECVQDMDHENMFWYRQDPGLGLRLIYFSYDVKMKEKGDIPEGYSVSREKKERFSLILESASTNQTSMYLCASRGPRDTGELFFGEGSRLTVL.

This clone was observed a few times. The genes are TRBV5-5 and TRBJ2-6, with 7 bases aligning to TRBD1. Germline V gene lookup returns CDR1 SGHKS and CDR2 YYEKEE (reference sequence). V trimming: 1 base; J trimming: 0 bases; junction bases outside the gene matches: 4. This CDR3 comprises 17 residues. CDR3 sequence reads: CASSLRTGSSGANVLTF. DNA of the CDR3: TGTGCCAGCAGCTTGAGGACAGGAAGCTCTGGGGCCAACGTCCTGACTTTC. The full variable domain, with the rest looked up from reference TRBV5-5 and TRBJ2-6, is DAGVTQSPTHLIKTRGQQVTLRCSPISGHKSVSWYQQVLGQGPQFIFQYYEKEERGRGNFPDRFSARQFPNYSSELNVNALLLGDSALYLCASSLRTGSSGANVLTFGAGSRLTVL.

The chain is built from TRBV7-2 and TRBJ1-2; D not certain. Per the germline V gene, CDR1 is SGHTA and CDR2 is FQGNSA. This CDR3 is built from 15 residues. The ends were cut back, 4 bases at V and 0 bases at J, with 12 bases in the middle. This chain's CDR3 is CASSSLSSANYGYTF. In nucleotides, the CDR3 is TGTGCCAGCAGCTCCCTTTCCAGCGCTAACTATGGCTACACCTTC.

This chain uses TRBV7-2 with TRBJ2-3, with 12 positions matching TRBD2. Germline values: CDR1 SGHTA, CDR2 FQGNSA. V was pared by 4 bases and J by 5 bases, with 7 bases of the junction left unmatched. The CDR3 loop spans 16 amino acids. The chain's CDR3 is CASSSTSGGFRDTQYF. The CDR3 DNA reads TGTGCCAGCAGCTCAACTAGCGGGGGGTTTAGAGATACGCAGTATTTT.

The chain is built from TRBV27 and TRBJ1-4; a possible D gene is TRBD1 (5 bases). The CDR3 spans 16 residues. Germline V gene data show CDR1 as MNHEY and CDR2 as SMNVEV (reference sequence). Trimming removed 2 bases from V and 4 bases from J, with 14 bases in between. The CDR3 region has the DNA TGTGCCAGCAGTTTACGGGGGGGGTCCTATAATGAAAAACTGTTTTTT. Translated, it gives CASSLRGGSYNEKLFF.

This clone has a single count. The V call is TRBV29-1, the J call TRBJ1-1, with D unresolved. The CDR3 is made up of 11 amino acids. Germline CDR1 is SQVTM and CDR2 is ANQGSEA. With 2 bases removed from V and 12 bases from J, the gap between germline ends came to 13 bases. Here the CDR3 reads CSVERSAISFF. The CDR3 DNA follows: TGCAGCGTTGAAAGGTCTGCGATCTCTTTCTTT.

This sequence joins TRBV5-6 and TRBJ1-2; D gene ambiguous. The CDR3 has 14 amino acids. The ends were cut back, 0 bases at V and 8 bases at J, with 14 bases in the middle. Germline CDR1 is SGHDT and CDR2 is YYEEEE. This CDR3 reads CASSLALRSSGYTF. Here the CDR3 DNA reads TGTGCCAGCAGCTTGGCCCTGAGAAGCAGCGGCTACACCTTC.

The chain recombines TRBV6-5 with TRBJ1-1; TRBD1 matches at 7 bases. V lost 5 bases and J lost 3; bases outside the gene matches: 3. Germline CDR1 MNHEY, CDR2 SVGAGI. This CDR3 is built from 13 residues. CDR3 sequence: CASSPTGYTEAFF. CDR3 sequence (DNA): TGTGCCAGCAGTCCGACAGGGTACACTGAAGCTTTCTTT.

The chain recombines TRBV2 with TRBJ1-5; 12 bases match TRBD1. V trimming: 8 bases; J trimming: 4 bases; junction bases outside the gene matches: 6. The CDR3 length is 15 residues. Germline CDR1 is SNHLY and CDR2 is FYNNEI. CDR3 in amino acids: CASCRDRGPNQPQHF. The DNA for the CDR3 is TGTGCCAGCTGCCGGGACAGGGGGCCGAATCAGCCCCAGCATTTT.

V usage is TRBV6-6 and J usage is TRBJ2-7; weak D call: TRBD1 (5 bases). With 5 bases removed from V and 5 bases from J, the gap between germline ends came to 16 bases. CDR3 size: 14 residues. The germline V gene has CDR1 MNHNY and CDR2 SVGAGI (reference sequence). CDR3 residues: CASSTPDNPDEQYF. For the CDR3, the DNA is TGTGCCAGCAGTACGCCGGACAACCCGGACGAGCAGTACTTC.

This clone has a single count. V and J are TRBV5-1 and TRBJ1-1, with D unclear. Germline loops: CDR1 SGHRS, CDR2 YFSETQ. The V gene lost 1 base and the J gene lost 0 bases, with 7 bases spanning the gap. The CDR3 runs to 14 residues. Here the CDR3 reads CASSLTDMNTEAFF. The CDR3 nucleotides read TGCGCCAGCAGCTTGACAGATATGAACACTGAAGCTTTCTTT.

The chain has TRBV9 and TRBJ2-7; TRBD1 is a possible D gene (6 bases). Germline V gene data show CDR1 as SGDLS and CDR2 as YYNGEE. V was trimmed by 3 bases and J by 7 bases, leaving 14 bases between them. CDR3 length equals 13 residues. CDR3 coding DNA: TGTGCCAGCAGCGCGAGGGGGTTGAGGGAGCAGTACTTC. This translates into CASSARGLREQYF. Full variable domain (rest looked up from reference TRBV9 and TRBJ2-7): DSGVTQTPKHLITATGQRVTLRCSPRSGDLSVYWYQQSLDQGLQFLIQYYNGEERAKGNILERFSAQQFPDLHSELNLSSLELGDSALYFCASSARGLREQYFGPGTRLTVT.

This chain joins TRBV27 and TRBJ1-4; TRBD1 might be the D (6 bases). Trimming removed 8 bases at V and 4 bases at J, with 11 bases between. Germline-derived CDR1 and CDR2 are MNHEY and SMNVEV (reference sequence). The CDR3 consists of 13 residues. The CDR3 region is CASADRFNEKLFF. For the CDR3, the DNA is TGTGCCAGCGCGGACAGATTTAATGAAAAACTGTTTTTT.

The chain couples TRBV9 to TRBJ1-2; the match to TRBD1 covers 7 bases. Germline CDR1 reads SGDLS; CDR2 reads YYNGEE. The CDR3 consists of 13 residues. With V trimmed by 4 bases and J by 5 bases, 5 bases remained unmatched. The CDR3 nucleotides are TGTGCCAGCAGCAGGGACAGTGTGTATGGCTACACCTTC. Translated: CASSRDSVYGYTF. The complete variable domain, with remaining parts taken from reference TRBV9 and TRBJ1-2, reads DSGVTQTPKHLITATGQRVTLRCSPRSGDLSVYWYQQSLDQGLQFLIQYYNGEERAKGNILERFSAQQFPDLHSELNLSSLELGDSALYFCASSRDSVYGYTFGSGTRLTVV.

CDR3 nucleotide sequence: TGTGCCTGGAGGGGACAGGGACCAGAGACCCAGTACTTC. It specifies CAWRGQGPETQYF. V gene TRBV30 combines with J gene TRBJ2-5; 9 nucleotides agree with TRBD1. CDR1 and CDR2 (germline): GTSNPN, SVGIG (reference sequence). This CDR3 comprises 13 residues. With V trimmed by 3 bases and J by 4 bases, 3 bases remained unmatched.

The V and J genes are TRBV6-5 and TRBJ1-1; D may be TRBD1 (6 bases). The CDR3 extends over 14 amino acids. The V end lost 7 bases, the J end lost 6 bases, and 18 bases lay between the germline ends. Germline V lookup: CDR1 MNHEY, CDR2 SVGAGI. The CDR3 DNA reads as TGTGCCAGCAAACGGACAGCGGAGGGGGCTGAAGCTTTCTTT. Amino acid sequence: CASKRTAEGAEAFF.

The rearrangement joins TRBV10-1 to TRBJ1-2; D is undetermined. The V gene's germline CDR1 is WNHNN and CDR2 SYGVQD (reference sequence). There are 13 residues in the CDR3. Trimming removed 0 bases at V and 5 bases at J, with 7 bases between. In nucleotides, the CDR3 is TGCGCCAGCAGTGAGTCGGCGGATTATGGCTACACCTTC. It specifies CASSESADYGYTF.

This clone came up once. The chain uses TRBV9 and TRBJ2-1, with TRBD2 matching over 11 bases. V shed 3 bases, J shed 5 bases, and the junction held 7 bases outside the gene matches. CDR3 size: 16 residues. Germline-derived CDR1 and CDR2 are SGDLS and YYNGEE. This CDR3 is CASSAQGTSGNNEQFF. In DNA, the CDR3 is TGTGCCAGCAGCGCTCAGGGGACTAGCGGTAACAATGAGCAGTTCTTC.